These T cell receptor beta chains were read from a single sample in a study of CD8 T cells in Susac syndrome. Using its own MiXCR run on the immunoSEQ multiplex PCR reads, TCRdb lists one record per CDR3 protein. Found here are 120,000 or so distinct CDR3 sequences, around 94% of them singletons; the top ten hold around 0.2%. Sample: CD8+ T cells from PBMCs. The source is a human donor with Susac syndrome. The CDR3 runs from the conserved cysteine through the conserved F or W. The D gene is left open where the match is weak. Expanded clones are given a class, and other clones once, few, many or no size at all.

d_gene: TRBD2; j_gene: TRBJ2-1; abundance: .; v_gene: TRBV6-4; CDR3aa: CASSDDPSGKNEQFF; CDR3nt: TGTGCCAGCAGTGACGATCCTAGCGGGAAAAATGAGCAGTTCTTC
d_gene: .; j_gene: TRBJ1-1; abundance: .; v_gene: TRBV18; CDR3aa: CASSPLTKEAEAFF; CDR3nt: TGTGCCAGCTCACCCCTAACAAAGGAGGCTGAAGCTTTCTTT
d_gene: TRBD1; j_gene: TRBJ2-7; abundance: .; v_gene: TRBV19; CDR3aa: CASSISLDRGQNEQYF; CDR3nt: TGTGCCAGTAGTATATCCCTGGACAGGGGGCAGAACGAGCAGTACTTC
d_gene: .; j_gene: TRBJ1-1; abundance: .; v_gene: TRBV20-1; CDR3aa: CSAREVLEAFF; CDR3nt: TGCAGTGCTAGGGAAGTTCTTGAAGCTTTCTTT
d_gene: .; j_gene: TRBJ2-7; abundance: .; v_gene: TRBV24-1; CDR3aa: CATSDPKQGYEQYF; CDR3nt: TGTGCCACCAGTGACCCTAAACAGGGTTACGAGCAGTACTTC
d_gene: .; j_gene: TRBJ1-1; abundance: .; v_gene: TRBV28; CDR3aa: CASSSRGWRTEAFF; CDR3nt: TGTGCCAGCAGTAGCCGGGGGTGGCGCACTGAAGCTTTCTTT
d_gene: .; j_gene: TRBJ2-2; abundance: once; v_gene: TRBV2; CDR3aa: CASSWSGELFF; CDR3nt: TGTGCCAGCAGTTGGAGCGGGGAGCTGTTTTTT
d_gene: .; j_gene: TRBJ2-2; abundance: .; v_gene: TRBV6-5; CDR3aa: CASSYRANTGELFF; CDR3nt: TGTGCCAGCAGTTACCGCGCGAACACCGGGGAGCTGTTTTTT
d_gene: .; j_gene: TRBJ2-3; abundance: .; v_gene: TRBV11-2; CDR3aa: CASSSAHLASTDTQYF; CDR3nt: TGTGCCAGCAGCTCGGCCCACCTAGCGAGCACAGATACGCAGTATTTT
d_gene: TRBD2; j_gene: TRBJ2-3; abundance: .; v_gene: TRBV20-1; CDR3aa: CSAKPLLAGHTDTQYF; CDR3nt: TGCAGTGCTAAGCCCTTACTAGCGGGACACACAGATACGCAGTATTTT
d_gene: .; j_gene: TRBJ2-7; abundance: .; v_gene: TRBV12-3/TRBV12-4; CDR3aa: CASRGGYTYEQYF; CDR3nt: TGTGCCAGCAGGGGGGGTTATACCTACGAGCAGTACTTC
d_gene: .; j_gene: TRBJ2-3; abundance: .; v_gene: TRBV25-1; CDR3aa: CASSEFGDRSVYF; CDR3nt: TGTGCCAGCAGTGAATTCGGGGATCGATCTGTGTATTTT
d_gene: .; j_gene: TRBJ1-1; abundance: .; v_gene: TRBV20-1; CDR3aa: CSAYPPDRNTEAFF; CDR3nt: TGCAGTGCTTATCCCCCGGACAGAAACACTGAAGCTTTCTTT
d_gene: .; j_gene: TRBJ2-6; abundance: .; v_gene: TRBV15; CDR3aa: CATSRGQSGANVLTF; CDR3nt: TGTGCCACCAGCAGAGGACAGTCTGGGGCCAACGTCCTGACTTTC
d_gene: .; j_gene: TRBJ2-7; abundance: once; v_gene: TRBV6-6; CDR3aa: CASSYSTGIYEQYF; CDR3nt: TGTGCCAGCAGTTACTCCACCGGGATCTACGAGCAGTACTTC
d_gene: .; j_gene: TRBJ1-3; abundance: .; v_gene: TRBV3-1; CDR3aa: CASSPRYANTIYF; CDR3nt: TGTGCCAGCAGCCCCCGGTACGCGAACACCATATATTTT
d_gene: TRBD2; j_gene: TRBJ2-1; abundance: .; v_gene: TRBV30; CDR3aa: CAWSVPTSGFGNEQFF; CDR3nt: TGTGCCTGGAGTGTACCGACTAGCGGGTTCGGAAATGAGCAGTTCTTC
d_gene: .; j_gene: TRBJ1-1; abundance: .; v_gene: TRBV10-3; CDR3aa: CAIREGSTEAFF; CDR3nt: TGTGCCATCAGGGAGGGGAGCACTGAAGCTTTCTTT
d_gene: .; j_gene: TRBJ2-2; abundance: .; v_gene: TRBV4-2; CDR3aa: CASSLYRSYSANTGELFF; CDR3nt: TGTGCCAGCAGCCTATACAGGTCTTATTCAGCGAACACCGGGGAGCTGTTTTTT
d_gene: TRBD2; j_gene: TRBJ2-3; abundance: .; v_gene: TRBV15; CDR3aa: CATSRGTSGGADTQYF; CDR3nt: TGTGCCACCAGCAGAGGGACTAGCGGGGGGGCAGATACGCAGTATTTT
d_gene: .; j_gene: TRBJ2-3; abundance: .; v_gene: TRBV15; CDR3aa: CATSQGGPDTQYF; CDR3nt: TGTGCCACCAGCCAGGGGGGGCCAGATACGCAGTATTTT
d_gene: .; j_gene: TRBJ1-1; abundance: .; v_gene: TRBV6-4; CDR3aa: CASSVSGSGTEAFF; CDR3nt: TGTGCCAGCAGTGTCTCAGGGTCGGGCACTGAAGCTTTCTTT
d_gene: .; j_gene: TRBJ1-2; abundance: .; v_gene: TRBV14; CDR3aa: CASSQIQGSVYGYTF; CDR3nt: TGTGCCAGCAGCCAAATACAGGGTTCGGTCTATGGCTACACCTTC
d_gene: .; j_gene: TRBJ1-2; abundance: .; v_gene: TRBV30; CDR3aa: CAFVGPTSFYGYTF; CDR3nt: TGTGCCTTCGTGGGTCCCACTAGCTTTTATGGCTACACCTTC
d_gene: .; j_gene: TRBJ1-1; abundance: .; v_gene: TRBV25-1; CDR3aa: CASSGEQGRRTEAFF; CDR3nt: TGTGCCAGCAGTGGCGAACAGGGACGGAGGACTGAAGCTTTCTTT
d_gene: TRBD2; j_gene: TRBJ2-1; abundance: .; v_gene: TRBV6-4; CDR3aa: CASSVAGETYNEQFF; CDR3nt: TGTGCCAGCAGTGTGGCGGGAGAGACCTACAATGAGCAGTTCTTC
d_gene: .; j_gene: TRBJ1-1; abundance: once; v_gene: TRBV11-2; CDR3aa: CASSLEAGGTEAFF; CDR3nt: TGTGCCAGCAGCTTAGAGGCGGGGGGAACTGAAGCTTTCTTT
d_gene: TRBD1; j_gene: TRBJ2-7; abundance: .; v_gene: TRBV20-1; CDR3aa: CSVTDRSSYEQYF; CDR3nt: TGCAGTGTCACGGACAGGAGCTCCTACGAGCAGTACTTC
d_gene: .; j_gene: TRBJ1-2; abundance: .; v_gene: TRBV9; CDR3aa: CASSPSEGHYGYTF; CDR3nt: TGTGCCAGCAGCCCCTCCGAGGGGCACTATGGCTACACCTTC
d_gene: TRBD2; j_gene: TRBJ2-7; abundance: .; v_gene: TRBV7-9; CDR3aa: CASSLGQGGVAEQYF; CDR3nt: TGTGCCAGCAGCTTAGGGCAGGGAGGGGTCGCCGAGCAGTACTTC
d_gene: TRBD1; j_gene: TRBJ2-7; abundance: .; v_gene: TRBV5-6; CDR3aa: CASSLQMTGGDEQYF; CDR3nt: TGTGCCAGCAGCTTGCAGATGACAGGGGGCGACGAGCAGTACTTC